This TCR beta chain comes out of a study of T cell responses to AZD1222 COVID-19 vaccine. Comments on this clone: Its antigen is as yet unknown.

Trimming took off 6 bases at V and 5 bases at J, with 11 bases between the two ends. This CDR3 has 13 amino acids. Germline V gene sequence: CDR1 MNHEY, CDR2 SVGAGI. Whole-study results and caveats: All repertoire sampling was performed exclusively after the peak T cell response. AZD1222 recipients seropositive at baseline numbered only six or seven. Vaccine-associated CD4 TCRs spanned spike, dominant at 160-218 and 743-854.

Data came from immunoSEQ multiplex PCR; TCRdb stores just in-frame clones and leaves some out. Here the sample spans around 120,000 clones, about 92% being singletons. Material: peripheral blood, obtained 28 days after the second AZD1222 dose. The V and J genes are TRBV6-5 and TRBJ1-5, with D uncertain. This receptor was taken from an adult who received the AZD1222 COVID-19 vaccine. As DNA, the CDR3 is TGTGCCAGCAGCTCGACCCAGGATCAGCCCCAGCATTTT. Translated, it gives CASSSTQDQPQHF.